The subject of this entry is one T cell receptor (beta chain). Antigen unknown. These data come from a study of HIV-infected patients and healthy controls. The study's findings and limits: Donor HLA types were not determined in the study. HIV-associated CDR3 frequencies dropped significantly during therapy; CMV-associated ones, mostly rising, changed nonsignificantly. Mean usage of eight alpha and eight beta V genes differed significantly in HIV-infected patients versus controls.

Reverse transcription used around 500 ng RNA and constant-region primers for alpha and beta. Using multiplexing indices, alpha and beta chain libraries were generated apart by chain-specific third strand synthesis. Priming off the SP2 site generated the second strand. TCRdb analysed the 5' RACE reads with MiXCR anew, one entry per CDR3 protein. There are about 10,000 distinct CDR3 sequences in the sample; approximately 6% occur only once, and around 30% lies in the top ten. Antiretroviral therapy had run roughly three months, about 14 weeks, before follow-up blood collection. The repertoire came from unfractionated whole blood and reflected all unsorted peripheral T cells. CDR1 ENHRY and CDR2 SYGVKD come from the germline V gene. The V gene lost 0 bases and the J gene lost 4 bases, with 11 bases spanning the gap. The CDR3 loop spans 15 amino acids.

This specimen consisted of blood, obtained during antiretroviral therapy. The sequence was obtained from an adult with HIV infection. The donor label of this sample is uncertain. This sequence joins TRBV10-3 and TRBJ2-3; D unresolved. CDR3 sequence (DNA): TGTGCCATCAGTGAGTCGAAAGGGTTCGCAGATACGCAGTATTTT. Its translation: CAISESKGFADTQYF.